This record concerns one TCR beta chain sequence. It lacks a known antigen. There are no base qualities to consult, and no much larger clone falls within one base. V gives up 2 bases and J gives up 8 bases, and the segment between their germline ends measures 9 bases. The CDR1 and CDR2 encoded by the germline V gene are MNHNS and SASEGT. From cysteine to phenylalanine, the CDR3 is 12 amino acids long. Only CDR3 DNA remains: 36 bases, in frame from the first base. Enrolling through a virtual design, the prospective study's participants ranged in age from roughly 18 to 95 years and lived across some 22 United States geographic areas. In the prospective study, cohorts were assigned on the basis of participant-reported clinical history obtained from a screening survey and a study questionnaire. Exposed participants were defined as having been in contact with someone with a PCR-confirmed or clinician-diagnosed COVID-19 case within 2 weeks of study entry. Mobile phlebotomists in the prospective study collected whole blood, serum and a nasopharyngeal or oropharyngeal swab from every participant. Participants in the prospective study had the option to provide additional blood draws and questionnaires over an approximately 2-month period. Before DNA extraction, prospective study blood samples were shipped either frozen or at room temperature.

The data originate from a study of blood T cell repertoires in COVID-19 (dated by TCRdb to the early 2020s). Study-level background: Samples covering the acute and convalescent phases of COVID-19 were provided by collaborators in the United States, Italy and Spain. The prospective study material was composed of cDNA or gDNA derived from T cells, B-cell-depleted T cells, or PBMCs. The dataset comprised deeply sampled blood TCRbeta repertoires from subjects exposed to, actively infected with, or recovered from COVID-19. The repertoires were released in a freely available public database intended as a resource for research on the immune response to SARS-CoV-2. Samples were obtained from the ongoing ImmuneRACE study (first 160 participants) and from 1,254 subjects provided by 6 global collaborators. The sample metadata nearly always contained a de-identified subject ID, COVID-19 status, age in years and sex. Where available, HLA class I and class II types were taken from metadata supplied by the sample provider and were not determined by assay-based typing. What the work shows at the level of the full study, not this receptor alone: The quantity of clinical and demographic metadata differed by source and by participant and was supplied without curation.

TCRbeta CDR3 regions were amplified from genomic DNA using the immunoSEQ Assay, a bias-controlled multiplex PCR. Turning to the authors' computational methods: Within the assay, amplification of reference gene primers was used to estimate how many nucleated cells each sample contained. Sequence reads were collapsed and filtered to measure the absolute abundance of every unique TCRbeta CDR3 rearrangement. For each sample, productive Simpson clonality was calculated as the square root of Simpson's diversity index over productive rearrangements. The table was pulled from immuneACCESS by TCRdb, which kept in-frame rearrangements only. Such tables lose some clones; where checked, under half of the loss comes from unresolved V genes, and the rest has no known cause. V and J calls and clone size follow that table, whereas D and trimming were derived from the DNA. The sample yields 200,000 to 250,000 clones; nearly 90% were counted once. The top ten clones comprise about 15% of the sample.

Sequencing was carried out using PBMCs or T cells enriched from blood (not recorded which). The rearranged segments are TRBV6-1 and TRBJ1-2; the D gene remains uncertain. The sequence was collected from a man younger than 40 who had been exposed to COVID-19. At the DNA level, the sequence is TGTGCCAGCAGTGAATCTCAGACAGGCTACACCTTC. This is translated as CASSESQTGYTF.